Listed below are T cell receptor beta chains from one sample, sequenced in a study of blood T cells in healthy people across ages. TCRdb analysed the 5' RACE reads with MiXCR anew, one entry per CDR3 protein. The table includes fewer than 2,000,000 distinct CDR3 sequences, roughly two fifths detected once. Material: blood. The receptors were gathered from a human donor in good health. The CDR3 runs from the conserved cysteine through the conserved F or W. A D gene is named only where the DNA matches it firmly. Where a row states a size, it is once, few, many or the class of an expanded clone; other rows omit it.

V gene	clone size	D gene	J gene	CDR3 protein	CDR3 DNA
TRBV4-2	NA	NA	TRBJ2-1	CASSQDMATNEQFF	TGTGCCAGCAGCCAAGATATGGCGACGAATGAGCAGTTCTTC
TRBV29-1	few	TRBD1	TRBJ1-1	CSVSDRRNTEAFF	TGCAGCGTTTCGGACAGGAGGAACACTGAAGCTTTCTTT
TRBV7-6	NA	NA	TRBJ1-1	CASSPRTVGNTEAFF	TGTGCCAGCAGCCCCAGGACCGTGGGGAACACTGAAGCTTTCTTT
TRBV20-1	NA	NA	TRBJ1-2	CSTSGMARATGYTF	TGCAGTACTAGTGGGATGGCTCGGGCGACTGGCTACACCTTC
TRBV13	NA	NA	TRBJ1-2	CASSSEDGESYGYTF	TGTGCCAGCAGCTCCGAGGACGGGGAGAGCTATGGCTACACCTTC
TRBV11-3	NA	TRBD1	TRBJ1-1	CASSLRGRGATEAFF	TGTGCCAGCAGCCTCAGGGGGCGAGGGGCCACTGAAGCTTTCTTT
TRBV20-1	NA	NA	TRBJ2-3	CSARHISWGNTDTQYF	TGCAGTGCTAGACATATCTCGTGGGGTAACACAGATACGCAGTATTTT
TRBV11-2	NA	TRBD1	TRBJ2-6	CASSFPIRGRNTSGANVLTF	TGTGCCAGCAGCTTTCCAATCAGGGGGCGCAATACTTCTGGGGCCAACGTCCTGACTTTC
TRBV15	NA	TRBD1	TRBJ1-2	CATQGGNFFDGYTF	TGTGCCACCCAAGGGGGCAATTTCTTTGATGGCTACACCTTC
TRBV25-1	NA	TRBD1	TRBJ2-7	CASSVRQGPRKYEQYF	TGTGCCAGCAGTGTCCGACAGGGGCCAAGGAAATACGAGCAGTACTTC
TRBV2	NA	TRBD1	TRBJ2-5	CASSERRHLTGGVQYF	TGTGCCAGCAGTGAAAGAAGACACCTGACAGGGGGAGTGCAGTACTTC
TRBV12-3/TRBV12-4	NA	TRBD1	TRBJ2-7	CASSLSPGGVSEQYF	TGTGCCAGCAGTTTGAGCCCAGGGGGAGTTAGCGAGCAGTACTTC
TRBV4-3	NA	NA	TRBJ1-4	CASSQDRDEKLFF	TGCGCCAGCAGCCAAGATAGGGATGAAAAACTGTTTTTT
TRBV10-3	NA	TRBD1	TRBJ1-6	CAISEGQDNSPLHF	TGTGCCATCAGTGAGGGACAGGATAATTCACCCCTCCACTTT
TRBV20-1	many	TRBD2	TRBJ2-1	CSAQTSGGLNEQFF	TGCAGTGCTCAGACTAGCGGGGGGTTGAATGAGCAGTTCTTC
TRBV7-2	NA	TRBD1	TRBJ2-5	CASSSGTGVAETQYF	TGTGCCAGCAGCTCCGGGACAGGGGTGGCAGAGACCCAGTACTTC
TRBV6-1	NA	NA	TRBJ2-3	CASSEATTPSTDTQYF	TGTGCCAGCAGTGAAGCGACAACGCCTAGCACAGATACGCAGTATTTT
TRBV4-3	few	NA	TRBJ2-2	CASSQDLGSGELFF	TGCGCCAGCAGCCAAGATCTTGGTTCCGGGGAGCTGTTTTTT
TRBV11-2	NA	TRBD1	TRBJ1-2	CASSLTGTGSTNYGYTF	TGTGCCAGCAGCTTAACCGGGACAGGGAGTACTAACTATGGCTACACCTTC
TRBV18	many	NA	TRBJ1-5	CASSPGTNQPQHF	TGTGCCAGCTCACCGGGGACTAATCAGCCCCAGCATTTT
TRBV29-1	many	NA	TRBJ2-7	CSVADRPLGEQYF	TGCAGCGTTGCAGACAGGCCCTTAGGCGAGCAGTACTTC
TRBV27	NA	NA	TRBJ2-3	CASSINGDTQYF	TGTGCCAGCAGTATTAATGGGGATACGCAGTATTTT
TRBV25-1	NA	TRBD1	TRBJ2-1	CASSLTGDNYNEQFF	TGTGCCAGCAGTCTTACAGGGGACAACTACAATGAGCAGTTCTTC
TRBV7-9	NA	TRBD1	TRBJ1-1	CASRRRQGSETEAFF	TGTGCCAGCAGACGCAGACAGGGAAGTGAAACTGAAGCTTTCTTT
TRBV6-5	NA	NA	TRBJ1-4	CASSYSSVGEKLFF	TGTGCCAGCAGTTACTCGTCGGTGGGTGAAAAACTGTTTTTT
TRBV20-1	NA	NA	TRBJ2-3	CSASPMPDTQYF	TGCAGTGCTAGCCCCATGCCAGATACGCAGTATTTT
TRBV29-1	few	TRBD1	TRBJ2-7	CSVTLSSTVRWQTGGSYEQYF	TGCAGCGTAACCCTCAGCTCCACGGTCCGCTGGCAGACAGGGGGATCCTACGAGCAGTACTTC
TRBV7-2	few	NA	TRBJ2-3	CASSDGWGGDTQYF	TGTGCCAGCAGCGATGGGTGGGGCGGCGATACGCAGTATTTT
TRBV12-3/TRBV12-4	NA	NA	TRBJ2-1	CASSSPERRQFF	TGTGCCAGCAGCTCACCAGAACGGCGGCAGTTCTTC